Following are 18 T cell receptor beta chains from one sample sequenced in a study of PD-L1 blockade in urothelial cancer (dated by TCRdb to about 2017). The library relied on the immunoSEQ multiplex PCR assay. What TCRdb holds here is the immuneACCESS table cut down to in-frame rearrangements. Part of the clones is not present; checked against another copy, under half of the missing clones reflect an unresolved V gene, and the others are unexplained. The sample yields tens of thousands of clones; more than 85% were counted once. The top ten constitute around 0.94% of the sample. The time point label on this specimen signifies: peripheral blood 6 weeks after treatment start. The sequencing used PBMCs, collected around atezolizumab (anti-PD-L1) treatment. The receptors come from an elderly woman with urothelial cancer.

This clone was counted only a few times. Other DNA sequences from this sample encode an identical CDR3 as well. The rearrangement joins TRBV18 to TRBJ1-1, with D hard to call. This CDR3 is 13 amino acids long. Germline V gene data show CDR1 as KGHSH and CDR2 as LQKENI. Between the trimmed V and J ends, which lost 3 bases and 1 base, there was a span of 6 bases. This CDR3 is CASSPNRNTEAFF. CDR3 bases: TGTGCCAGCTCACCCAACAGGAACACTGAAGCTTTCTTT. Drawing the rest from reference TRBV18 and TRBJ1-1, the complete variable domain is NAGVMQNPRHLVRRRGQEARLRCSPMKGHSHVYWYRQLPEEGLKFMVYLQKENIIDESGMPKERFSAEFPKEGPSILRIQQVVRGDSAAYFCASSPNRNTEAFFGQGTRLTVV.

The rearrangement joins TRBV6-6 to TRBJ2-1, with 10 positions matching TRBD2. The J segment lost 2 bases and the V segment lost 4 bases, leaving 5 bases of the junction unmatched. The germline CDR1 and CDR2 sequences are MNHNY and SVGAGI (reference sequence). The CDR3 is made up of 16 amino acids. As DNA, the CDR3 is TGTGCCAGCAGTTCCTCGACTAGCGGGCCCTACAATGAGCAGTTCTTC. Protein sequence: CASSSSTSGPYNEQFF.

The V and J genes are TRBV28 and TRBJ1-1, with TRBD1 as a possible D gene (5 bases). V lost 10 bases and J lost 5, with 11 bases in between. Germline assignment: CDR1 MDHEN and CDR2 SYDVKM. The CDR3 runs to 11 residues. The CDR3 loop is CATLSGTEAFF. The CDR3 region has the DNA TGTGCCACTCTCTCAGGGACTGAAGCTTTCTTT.

This chain links TRBV11-2 with TRBJ1-1; 8 nucleotides line up with TRBD1. Unmatched junction bases numbered 9, after V lost 5 bases and J lost 4 bases. The germline V gene has CDR1 SGHAT and CDR2 FQNNGV. The CDR3 totals 15 residues. CDR3 coding DNA: TGTGCCAGCAGCCTGACAGGGGTAAGGAGCACTGAAGCTTTCTTT. It codes for CASSLTGVRSTEAFF. Variable domain in full (rest from reference TRBV11-2 and TRBJ1-1): EAGVAQSPRYKIIEKRQSVAFWCNPISGHATLYWYQQILGQGPKLLIQFQNNGVVDDSQLPKDRFSAERLKGVDSTLKIQPAKLEDSAVYLCASSLTGVRSTEAFFGQGTRLTVV.

The chain has TRBV7-9 and TRBJ1-1; TRBD1 matches at 7 bases. The V and J ends lost 5 bases and 0 bases, in that order; junction bases with no gene match: 9. This CDR3 is 16 amino acids long. CDR1 and CDR2 from the germline V gene are SEHNR and FQNEAQ (reference sequence). CDR3 amino acids: CASSGAPRGMNTEAFF. In DNA, the CDR3 is TGTGCCAGCAGCGGGGCACCCAGGGGGATGAACACTGAAGCTTTCTTT.

The chain employs TRBV28 and TRBJ1-5; the D gene is possibly TRBD1 (5 bases). CDR3 length: 14 amino acids. Germline loops: CDR1 MDHEN, CDR2 SYDVKM. The ends were cut back, 6 bases at V and 1 base at J, with 10 bases in the middle. The CDR3 sequence is CASSPGGSNQPQHF. The CDR3, as DNA: TGTGCCAGCAGCCCCGGGGGGAGCAATCAGCCCCAGCATTTT.

The rearrangement links TRBV28 to TRBJ2-5; 10 bases fit TRBD1. Trimming at V came to 6 bases and at J to 7 bases, leaving 11 bases not matched to a gene. This CDR3 spans 15 amino acids. Germline V lookup: CDR1 MDHEN, CDR2 SYDVKM. Written as DNA, the CDR3 is TGTGCCAGCAGCACCCACCGGACAGGGGGATTGACCCAGTACTTC. This codes for CASSTHRTGGLTQYF. Full variable domain (outside the CDR3, taken from reference TRBV28 and TRBJ2-5): DVKVTQSSRYLVKRTGEKVFLECVQDMDHENMFWYRQDPGLGLRLIYFSYDVKMKEKGDIPEGYSVSREKKERFSLILESASTNQTSMYLCASSTHRTGGLTQYFGPGTRLLVL.

The chain uses TRBV10-2 and TRBJ2-7; TRBD2 matches 8 bases. The CDR3 extends over 14 amino acids. Trimming cost V 11 bases and J 0 bases; bases outside gene matches: 9. The germline gives CDR1 WSHSY, CDR2 SAAADI. The CDR3 DNA follows: TGCGCCGCCGGGGGGGGCAGATCCTCCTACGAGCAGTACTTC. The encoded protein is CAAGGGRSSYEQYF.

The chain uses TRBV10-3 and TRBJ1-1; D is uncertain. The V end lost 8 bases, the J end lost 1 base, and 11 bases lay between the germline ends. This CDR3 is 13 amino acids long. Germline V gene sequence: CDR1 ENHRY, CDR2 SYGVKD. In nucleotides, the CDR3 is TGTGCCATCCTAAAGGAGGGGAACACTGAAGCTTTCTTT. Translating gives CAILKEGNTEAFF.

This clone appeared once. The rearrangement uses TRBV27 and TRBJ2-7; D is uncertain. Germline V lookup: CDR1 MNHEY, CDR2 SMNVEV (reference sequence). The CDR3 runs 13 residues. Trimming pared 0 bases from V and 4 bases from J, leaving 7 bases between. The CDR3 DNA is TGTGCCAGCAGTTTATCGTTAGTTTACGAGCAGTACTTC. This encodes CASSLSLVYEQYF.

The V and J genes are TRBV20-1 and TRBJ1-1, with D unresolved. The CDR3 consists of 11 residues. Trimming removed 0 bases at V and 6 bases at J, with 5 bases between. Germline CDR1 reads DFQATT; CDR2 reads SNEGSKA (reference sequence). The CDR3 spells CSARDISEAFF. CDR3 sequence (DNA): TGCAGTGCTAGAGATATTTCTGAAGCTTTCTTT.

The rearrangement uses TRBV2 and TRBJ1-4; 7 bases map to TRBD1. Germline V gives CDR1 SNHLY, CDR2 FYNNEI. The CDR3 runs to 16 residues. V was pared by 4 bases and J by 1 base, with 6 bases of the junction left unmatched. The DNA of the CDR3 is TGTGCCAGCAGTGGGGACAGCACACGAACTAATGAAAAACTGTTTTTT. Protein: CASSGDSTRTNEKLFF.

The genes are TRBV9 and TRBJ2-7, with D perhaps TRBD1 (6 bases). This CDR3 comprises 15 residues. V gave up 10 bases and J gave up 4 bases, with 24 bases separating them. Germline V gives CDR1 SGDLS, CDR2 YYNGEE. The CDR3 here is CALRGRGSEKYEQYF. DNA for the CDR3: TGTGCCCTAAGGGGCAGGGGTTCGGAAAAGTACGAGCAGTACTTC.

This chain links TRBV4-1 with TRBJ1-5, with D perhaps TRBD1 (5 bases). Germline CDR1 MGHRA, CDR2 YSYEKL. With 3 bases removed from V and 7 bases from J, the gap between germline ends came to 16 bases. This CDR3 comprises 15 residues. The DNA of the CDR3 is TGCGCCAGCAGCCAGCGGCAGGGCGGGGGACAGCCCCAGCATTTT. It translates to CASSQRQGGGQPQHF.

The V gene is TRBV19, the J gene TRBJ2-2, with D possibly being TRBD2 (7 bases). The V and J ends lost 7 bases and 1 base respectively, with 19 bases between them. Germline loops: CDR1 LNHDA, CDR2 SQIVND (reference sequence). This CDR3 contains 17 residues. This CDR3 reads CASTTRWGGQNTGELFF. The CDR3 bases are TGTGCCAGTACCACTCGATGGGGGGGGCAGAACACCGGGGAGCTGTTTTTT.

CDR3 bases: TGTGCCACCAGCAGAGATGTCCAGGGGGCCGGCAGGAACACTGAAGCTTTCTTT. As protein: CATSRDVQGAGRNTEAFF. The chain recombines TRBV15 with TRBJ1-1; 8 bases line up with TRBD1. Germline CDR1 reads LNHNV; CDR2 reads YYDKDF (reference sequence). With 0 bases clipped from V and 1 base from J, the junction kept 10 bases outside the gene matches. The CDR3 contains 18 residues.

The genes are TRBV7-9 and TRBJ1-4; 7 bases are shared with TRBD1. CDR3 length: 16 amino acids. CDR1 and CDR2 (germline): SEHNR, FQNEAQ (reference sequence). V dropped 0 bases and J dropped 3; count of bases not matched to a gene: 4. CDR3 residues: CASSLALGTANEKLFF. In nucleotides, the CDR3 is TGTGCCAGCAGCTTAGCGCTTGGGACAGCTAATGAAAAACTGTTTTTT.

This clone is a singleton in its sample. The V gene is TRBV14, the J gene TRBJ2-1, with D unclear. This CDR3 is built from 12 residues. V lost 5 bases and J 10 bases, leaving 12 bases between the germline ends. CDR1 SGHDN and CDR2 FVKESK come from the germline V gene. CDR3 in amino acids: CASSSTRLEQFF. In nucleotides, the CDR3 is TGTGCCAGCAGCTCCACGCGGTTAGAGCAGTTCTTC.